This passage covers 13 T cell receptor beta chains from one sample sequenced in a study of T cell responses to AZD1222 COVID-19 vaccine. The repertoire was sequenced with immunoSEQ multiplex PCR; TCRdb's copy has only in-frame clones and lacks some. The table has tens of thousands of clones, more than 85% seen once; the top ten hold roughly 42%. This material consisted of peripheral blood, taken on day 0 of AZD1222 vaccination. The receptors derive from an adult in good health.

The chain recombines TRBV6-2 or TRBV6-3 with TRBJ1-2; a weak D match, TRBD1 (6 bases). Trimming removed 2 bases from V and 6 bases from J, with 16 bases in between. The CDR3 has 15 amino acids. Germline CDR1 reads MNHEY; CDR2 reads SVGEGT. The CDR3 region is CASSYVVRGADGYTF. The CDR3 DNA follows: TGTGCCAGCAGTTACGTTGTGAGGGGGGCGGATGGCTACACCTTC.

This rearrangement joins TRBV21-1 to TRBJ2-3. TRBV21-1 corresponds to a pseudogene. CDR3 length: 12 residues. Here the CDR3 DNA reads TGTGCCAGCAGTAACCCCGACGATACGCAGTATTTT. Translated, it gives CASSNPDDTQYF.

This chain uses TRBV6-5 with TRBJ1-5, with D maybe TRBD1 (5 bases). Germline V gene lookup returns CDR1 MNHEY and CDR2 SVGAGI. The V and J ends lost 6 bases and 0 bases respectively, with 9 bases between them. This CDR3 region has 14 residues. As DNA, the CDR3 is TGTGCCAGCAGGGCAGGGAGTAGCAATCAGCCCCAGCATTTT. Translation gives CASRAGSSNQPQHF.

This rearrangement joins TRBV6-4 to TRBJ1-3; D gene ambiguous. This CDR3 region has 13 residues. Between the trimmed V and J ends, which lost 3 bases and 2 bases, there was a span of 5 bases. Germline V gene sequence: CDR1 MRHNA, CDR2 SNTAGT. The DNA of the CDR3 is TGTGCCAGCAGTGAAAGGCCTGGAAACACCATATATTTT. This encodes CASSERPGNTIYF.

The CDR3 is CAWSVTDRGETQYF. The DNA for the CDR3 is TGTGCCTGGAGTGTGACGGACAGGGGAGAGACCCAGTACTTC. The V call is TRBV30, the J call TRBJ2-5, with 9 bases aligning to TRBD1. Trimming took 0 bases from V and 4 from J; bases not matched to a gene: 3. The CDR3 runs to 14 residues. CDR1 is GTSNPN and CDR2 is SVGIG in the germline V gene (reference sequence).

The chain couples TRBV10-1 to TRBJ1-2, with D hard to call. The CDR3 totals 13 residues. With 2 bases removed from V and 2 bases from J, the gap between germline ends came to 6 bases. Germline V gives CDR1 WNHNN, CDR2 SYGVQD (reference sequence). This chain's CDR3 is CASSEKENYGYTF. In nucleotides, the CDR3 is TGCGCCAGCAGTGAGAAGGAGAACTATGGCTACACCTTC.

The chain is built from TRBV7-9 and TRBJ2-1, with D possibly being TRBD1 or TRBD2 (6 bases each). There are 15 residues in the CDR3. Germline CDR1 SEHNR, CDR2 FQNEAQ (reference sequence). V lost 5 bases and J lost 4, with 15 bases in between. The CDR3 DNA sequence: TGTGCCAGCAGCCCCTATAGGGGGAGGTACAATGAGCAGTTCTTC. Translation: CASSPYRGRYNEQFF. Full variable domain (remainder filled in from reference TRBV7-9 and TRBJ2-1): DTGVSQNPRHKITKRGQNVTFRCDPISEHNRLYWYRQTLGQGPEFLTYFQNEAQLEKSRLLSDRFSAERPKGSFSTLEIQRTEQGDSAMYLCASSPYRGRYNEQFFGPGTRLTVL.

This chain joins TRBV10-3 and TRBJ2-2; no reliable D call. V lost 3 bases to trimming and J lost 6 bases, with 5 bases between them. There are 12 residues in the CDR3. Germline V gene lookup returns CDR1 ENHRY and CDR2 SYGVKD. The CDR3 spells CAISEPAGELFF. The CDR3 region has the DNA TGTGCCATCAGTGAACCCGCCGGGGAGCTGTTTTTT.

The chain combines TRBV5-6 with TRBJ1-5; TRBD1 aligns across 8 bases. CDR1 and CDR2 from the germline V gene are SGHDT and YYEEEE. Germline trimming cut 0 bases from V and 2 bases from J; bases unmatched to any gene: 1. This CDR3 has 15 residues. CDR3 DNA: TGTGCCAGCAGCTTGGGGACAGGGCGCAATCAGCCCCAGCATTTT. It codes for CASSLGTGRNQPQHF.

The V call is TRBV6-5, the J call TRBJ1-1, with TRBD1 as a possible D gene (6 bases). This CDR3 contains 15 residues. Germline lookup yields CDR1 MNHEY and CDR2 SVGAGI. V gave up 6 bases and J gave up 8 bases, with 22 bases separating them. CDR3 amino acids: CASSFTGYQGSEAFF. The CDR3 DNA reads TGTGCCAGCAGCTTCACAGGGTATCAGGGTTCGGAAGCTTTCTTT.

This clone was seen once. The CDR3 is CASSPGTGGRLRAFF. The CDR3 bases are TGTGCCAGCAGCCCCGGGACAGGGGGCCGCTTGCGGGCTTTCTTT. The rearrangement joins TRBV7-9 to TRBJ1-1; 12 nucleotides agree with TRBD1. There are 15 residues in the CDR3. The germline V gene has CDR1 SEHNR and CDR2 FQNEAQ (reference sequence). J gave up 11 bases and V 5 bases, and 12 bases lay outside the gene matches.

This chain links TRBV6-2 or TRBV6-3 with TRBJ2-5; 10 bases align to TRBD2. Germline CDR1 is MNHEY and CDR2 is SVGEGT. CDR3 length: 20 amino acids. The V gene end was trimmed by 6 bases and the J gene end by 3 bases; junction bases not matched to a gene: 22. The DNA for the CDR3 is TGTGCCAGCAGCCTAGCGGGGGCCGGGATACTGAGCCCGTTTAAAGAGACCCAGTACTTC. Protein product: CASSLAGAGILSPFKETQYF.

Note on this clone: Within the sample, other DNA sequences also encode this same CDR3. The chain joins TRBV29-1 to TRBJ1-5; TRBD1 might be the D (5 bases). Trimming removed 6 bases from V and 1 base from J, with 7 bases in between. Germline V gene data show CDR1 as SQVTM and CDR2 as ANQGSEA. The CDR3 loop spans 12 amino acids. The CDR3 region has the DNA TGCAGCGTGGGGGGAAGCAATCAGCCCCAGCATTTT. This gives the protein CSVGGSNQPQHF.